This T cell receptor beta chain stems from a study of blood T cell repertoires in COVID-19 (dated by TCRdb to between 2020 and 2021). Broadly, across the study: Samples from collaborators originated in the United States, Italy and Spain and spanned both the acute and convalescent phases of COVID-19. The repertoires were released in a freely available public database meant as a resource for research on the immune response to SARS-CoV-2. Where available, HLA class I and class II types were taken from metadata supplied by the sample provider and were not determined by assay-based typing. The samples were drawn from the first 160 participants of the ongoing ImmuneRACE study and from 950 to 1,500 subjects provided by 6 global collaborators. A de-identified subject ID, COVID-19 status, age in years and sex were almost always included in the sample metadata. The material from the prospective study consisted of cDNA or gDNA derived from T cells, B-cell-depleted T cells, or PBMCs. Deeply sampled blood TCRbeta repertoires from subjects exposed to, actively infected with, or recovered from COVID-19 were included in the dataset. Results and caveats for the whole study, not just this receptor: Clinical and demographic metadata were provided uncurated, with the amount varying by source and participant.

Whole blood was collected in K2EDTA tubes by collaborating institutions according to the institutions' own protocols. For TCRbeta analysis, collaborators shipped samples in one of three forms: frozen whole blood, isolated PBMCs, or DNA extracted from either of those sample types. This clone was detected only once. No antigen is known for it. No base quality values were provided; no much bigger clone lies one nucleotide off. TCRbeta CDR3 regions were amplified from genomic DNA using the immunoSEQ Assay, a bias-controlled multiplex PCR. The study's own analysis went as follows. The number of nucleated cells in each sample was estimated from the amplification of reference gene primers within the assay. To quantify the absolute abundance of each unique TCRbeta CDR3 rearrangement, sequence reads were collapsed and filtered. Productive Simpson clonality was computed per sample as the square root of Simpson's diversity index over productive rearrangements. Entries here come from immuneACCESS through TCRdb and include only in-frame sequences with V and J called. Some clones fail to appear in such tables; in the studies checked, an unresolved V gene covers under half of the shortfall, and the cause of the remainder is unknown. D and trimming were read from the DNA, whereas the V and J calls and clone size are those reported in that table. This sample comprises around 140,000 clones, 80% to 85% of them detected only once. 3.5% to 4.5% of the sample belongs to the ten largest clones.

The specimen sequenced was peripheral blood. The TCR was taken from a woman aged 55-69 years with acute or convalescent COVID-19.

The nucleotide sequence is TGTGCCAGCAGTACCACAGCCCCATATGGCTACACCTTC. This translates into CASSTTAPYGYTF. The chain uses TRBV28 and TRBJ1-2; the D gene is unclear. From the cysteine up to the phenylalanine, the CDR3 has a length of 13 residues. Left in the record is the CDR3 DNA by itself, 39 bases read in frame from the first base. Sequences MDHEN (CDR1) and SYDVKM (CDR2) are obtained from the germline V gene. Between the V and J ends, shortened by 5 bases and 5 bases respectively, the junction contains 12 bases.